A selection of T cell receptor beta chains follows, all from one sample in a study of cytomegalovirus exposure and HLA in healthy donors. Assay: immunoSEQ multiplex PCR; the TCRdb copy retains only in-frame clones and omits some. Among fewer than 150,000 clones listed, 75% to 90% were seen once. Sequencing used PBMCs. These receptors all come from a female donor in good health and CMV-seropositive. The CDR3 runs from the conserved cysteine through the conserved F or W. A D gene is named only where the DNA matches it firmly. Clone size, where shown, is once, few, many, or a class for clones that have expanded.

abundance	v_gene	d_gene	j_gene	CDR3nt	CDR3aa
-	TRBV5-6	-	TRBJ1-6	TGTGCCAGCAGCTCGGGGGGGAAGGTAATTTCACCCCTCCACTTT	CASSSGGKVISPLHF
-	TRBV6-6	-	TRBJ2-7	TGTGCCAGCAAGGTGGGCGGGGCCACCTACGAGCAGTACTTC	CASKVGGATYEQYF
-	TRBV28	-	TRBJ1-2	TGTGCCAGCAGCCCAGACAGATTACGGGGCTACACCTTC	CASSPDRLRGYTF
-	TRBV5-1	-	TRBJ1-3	TGCGCCAGCAGCTTGGGGGGGCTTGGATCTGGAAACACCATATATTTT	CASSLGGLGSGNTIYF
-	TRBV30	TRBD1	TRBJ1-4	TGTGCCTGGAACCTACAGGGGGGCGGGGAAAAACTGTTTTTT	CAWNLQGGGEKLFF
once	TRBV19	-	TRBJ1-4	TGTGCCAGCAGCGGGACACCTCCTGAAAAACTGTTTTTT	CASSGTPPEKLFF
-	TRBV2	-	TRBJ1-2	TGTGCCAGCAGAGACGACACCTACGGTGGCTACACCTTC	CASRDDTYGGYTF
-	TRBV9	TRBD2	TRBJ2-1	TGCGCCAGCAGCGTTGGGGGGGGTACCTACAATGAGCAGTTCTTC	CASSVGGGTYNEQFF
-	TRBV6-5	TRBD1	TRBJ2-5	TGTGCCAGCAGTTACTCCGGGACAGCCCAAGAGACCCAGTACTTC	CASSYSGTAQETQYF
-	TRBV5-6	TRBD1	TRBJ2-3	TGTGCCAGCAGCTCGCGCCTGACAGGGCCAGATACGCAGTATTTT	CASSSRLTGPDTQYF
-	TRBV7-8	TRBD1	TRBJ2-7	TGTGCCAGCAGCCCGACGGGACAGGGAAAATACGAGCAGTACTTC	CASSPTGQGKYEQYF
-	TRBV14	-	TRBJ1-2	TGTGCCAGCAGTATCTATCCGGGACACCAACCCGGCTATGGCTACACCTTC	CASSIYPGHQPGYGYTF
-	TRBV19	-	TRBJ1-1	TGTGCCAGTAGCCCCTCGGGGGACACTGAAGCTTTCTTT	CASSPSGDTEAFF
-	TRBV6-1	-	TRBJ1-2	TGTGCCAGCAGTGAAGTAGGCCTGGGAGGGTTCTATGGCTACACCTTC	CASSEVGLGGFYGYTF
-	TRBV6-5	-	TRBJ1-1	TGTGCCAGCAGATTATTCTTGGCGGGGAACACTGAAGCTTTCTTT	CASRLFLAGNTEAFF
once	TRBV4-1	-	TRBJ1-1	TGCGCCAGCAGCCAAGAAACCCCCTACACAGGGATATCCCCCCTGACGGCGTCGAAAGCTTTCTTT	CASSQETPYTGISPLTASKAFF
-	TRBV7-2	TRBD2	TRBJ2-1	TGTGCCAGCAGCGTAGGTAGCGGGGGGCTTTATGAGCAGTTCTTC	CASSVGSGGLYEQFF
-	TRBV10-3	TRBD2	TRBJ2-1	TGTGCCATCACCAATTCTAGCGGGGGGGCTCTCAATGAGCAGTTCTTC	CAITNSSGGALNEQFF
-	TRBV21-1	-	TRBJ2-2	TGTGCCAGCAGCCATTGGACAGGAGGTACCGGGGAGCTGTTTTTT	CASSHWTGGTGELFF
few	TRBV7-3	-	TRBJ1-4	TGTGCCAGCAGCTTAATTTGGCCCCTCGCCAGGGAAAAACTGTTTTTT	CASSLIWPLAREKLFF
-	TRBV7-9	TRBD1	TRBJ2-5	TGTGCCAGCAGCTTGATGACAGGGGAAGAGACCCAGTACTTC	CASSLMTGEETQYF
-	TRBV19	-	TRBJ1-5	TGTGCCAGTCTACAGGACAATCAGCCCCAGCATTTT	CASLQDNQPQHF
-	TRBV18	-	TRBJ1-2	TGTGCCAGCTCACCAAACGATCGGGGATTCAACTATGGCTACACCTTC	CASSPNDRGFNYGYTF
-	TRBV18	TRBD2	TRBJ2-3	TGTGCCAGCTCACCCCAGCGGGGGTTTCCGCAGTATTTT	CASSPQRGFPQYF
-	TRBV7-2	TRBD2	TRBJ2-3	TGTGCCAGCAGACTGGGACTAGCGGGGCCAGATACGCAGTATTTT	CASRLGLAGPDTQYF
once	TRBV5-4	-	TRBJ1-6	TGTGCCAGCAGCTTGGAACAGGGCTATAATTCACCCCTCCACTTT	CASSLEQGYNSPLHF
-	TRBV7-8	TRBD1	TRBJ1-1	TGTGCCAGCAGCCACTCAAGAGGGGGCGGGGCCGAAGCTTTCTTT	CASSHSRGGGAEAFF
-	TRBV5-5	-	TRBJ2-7	TGTGCCAGCAGCTTTTCGGGGGACTTCTCCTACGAGCAGTACTTC	CASSFSGDFSYEQYF
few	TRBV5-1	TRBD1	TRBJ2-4	TGCGCCAGCAGTTTAGGGACAGGGCAGAAAAACATTCAGTACTTC	CASSLGTGQKNIQYF
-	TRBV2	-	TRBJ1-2	TGTGCCAGCGCCAGTCCCAATACCGCTAACTATGGCTACACCTTC	CASASPNTANYGYTF
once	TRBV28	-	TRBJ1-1	TGTGCCAGCAGTTTAGGTTTCGGGGGGCTCTTCACTGAAGCTTTCTTT	CASSLGFGGLFTEAFF
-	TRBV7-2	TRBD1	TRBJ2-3	TGTGCCAGCAGGAAGACAGGGAGCACAGATACGCAGTATTTT	CASRKTGSTDTQYF
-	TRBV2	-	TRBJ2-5	TGTGCCAGCAGAAATTACGGGGAGACCCAGTACTTC	CASRNYGETQYF
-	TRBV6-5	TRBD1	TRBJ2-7	TGTGCCAGCAGTTATGGACAGGGGGCTTACGAGCAGTACTTC	CASSYGQGAYEQYF
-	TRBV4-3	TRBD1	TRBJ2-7	TGCGCCAGCAGCCAAGCCCCAAGGGACAGGGGCGACGAGCAGTACTTC	CASSQAPRDRGDEQYF
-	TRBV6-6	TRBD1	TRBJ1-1	TGTGCCAGCAGTTTGGACAGGGTAAGAGCTTTCTTT	CASSLDRVRAFF
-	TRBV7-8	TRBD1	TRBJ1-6	TGTGCCAGCAGCTTGGGGGACAGGGGGCAAAATTCACCCCTCCACTTT	CASSLGDRGQNSPLHF
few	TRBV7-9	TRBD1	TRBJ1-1	TGTGCCAGCAGCTTAGGGGACAGGGAGAACACTGAAGCTTTCTTT	CASSLGDRENTEAFF
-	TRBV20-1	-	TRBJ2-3	TGCAGTGCCTTAACCGAGGTTACGCAGTATTTT	CSALTEVTQYF
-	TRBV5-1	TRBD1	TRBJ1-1	TGCGCCAGCAGCTTTTCACAGGGGACTGAAGCTTTCTTT	CASSFSQGTEAFF
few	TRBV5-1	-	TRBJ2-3	TGCGCCAGCAGCACCACTAGCCCTGGGATTTCAGATACGCAGTATTTT	CASSTTSPGISDTQYF
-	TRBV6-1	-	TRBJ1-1	TGTGCCAGCAGTGTGTCGGGTGGAGAAGCTTTCTTT	CASSVSGGEAFF
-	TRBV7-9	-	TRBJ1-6	TGTGCCAGCAGGAGCGAAGTGCAGGGTTCACCCCTCCACTTT	CASRSEVQGSPLHF
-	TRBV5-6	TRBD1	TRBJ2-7	TGTGCCAGCAGACCCCGGACAGGGGTTTCCTACGAGCAGTACTTC	CASRPRTGVSYEQYF
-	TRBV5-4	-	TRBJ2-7	TGTGCCAGCAGCTTGTCCCCGAACATCCAGGGTCGCGAGCAGTACTTC	CASSLSPNIQGREQYF
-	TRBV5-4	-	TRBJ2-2	TGTGCCAGCAGCCCCGCCAACAGGGCGGACGGGGAGCTGTTTTTT	CASSPANRADGELFF
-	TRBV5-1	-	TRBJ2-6	TGCGCCAGCAGCCCGACAGCTTCTGGGGCCAACGTCCTGACTTTC	CASSPTASGANVLTF
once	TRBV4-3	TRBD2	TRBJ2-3	TGCGCCAGCAGCCAAGATCGACTAGCGGGGGGGATTGGCACAGATACGCAGTATTTT	CASSQDRLAGGIGTDTQYF
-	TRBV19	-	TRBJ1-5	TGTGCCAGTAGTATTTCGCCCCCCCCCGGCGGGCAGCCCCAGCATTTT	CASSISPPPGGQPQHF
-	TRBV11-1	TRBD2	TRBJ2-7	TGTGCCAGCAGCCCACGGTTGCGGGGGGCCAACTACGAGCAGTACTTC	CASSPRLRGANYEQYF
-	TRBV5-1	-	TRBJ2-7	TGCGCCAGCAGTAGGGACTCAATACCGGGGGACGAGCAGTACTTC	CASSRDSIPGDEQYF
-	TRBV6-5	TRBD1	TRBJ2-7	TGTGCCAGCCAGACAGGGTCCTACGAGCAGTACTTC	CASQTGSYEQYF
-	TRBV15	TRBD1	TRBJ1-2	TGTGCCACCAGCAAGGGACAGGGGCTCTATGGCTACACCTTC	CATSKGQGLYGYTF
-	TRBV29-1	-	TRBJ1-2	TGCAGCGTTGGGCAGGCGACCTTC	CSVGQATF